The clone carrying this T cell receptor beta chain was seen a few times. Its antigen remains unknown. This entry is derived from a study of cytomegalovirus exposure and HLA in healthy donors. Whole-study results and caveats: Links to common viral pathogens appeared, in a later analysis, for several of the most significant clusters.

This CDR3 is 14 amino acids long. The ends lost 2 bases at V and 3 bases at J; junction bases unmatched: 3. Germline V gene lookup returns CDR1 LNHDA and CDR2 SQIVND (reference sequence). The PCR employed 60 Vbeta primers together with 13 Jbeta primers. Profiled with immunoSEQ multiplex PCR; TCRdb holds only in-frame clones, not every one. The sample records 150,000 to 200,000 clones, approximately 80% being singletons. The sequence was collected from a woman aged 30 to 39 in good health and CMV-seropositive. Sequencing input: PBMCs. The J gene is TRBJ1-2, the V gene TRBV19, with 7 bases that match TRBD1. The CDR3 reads CASSIQGEYYGYTF. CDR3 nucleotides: TGTGCCAGTAGTATACAGGGGGAGTACTATGGCTACACCTTC. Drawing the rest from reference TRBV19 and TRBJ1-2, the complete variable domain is DGGITQSPKYLFRKEGQNVTLSCEQNLNHDAMYWYRQDPGQGLRLIYYSQIVNDFQKGDIAEGYSVSREKKESFPLTVTSAQKNPTAFYLCASSIQGEYYGYTFGSGTRLTVV.